A selection of T cell receptor beta chains follows, all from one sample in a study of blood T cell repertoires in COVID-19. The protocol was immunoSEQ multiplex PCR, while the TCRdb copy is restricted to in-frame clones and leaves out a portion. The data hold a few hundred thousand clones, with roughly 87% observed a single time. The sequenced material came from PBMCs or T cells enriched from blood (not recorded which). The receptors here all came from a woman aged 50 to 65 who had recovered from COVID-19. The CDR3 runs from the conserved cysteine through the conserved F or W. The D gene is left open where the match is weak. Rows give clone size only sometimes, using once, few, many, or a class for an expanded clone.

v_gene: TRBV29-1
d_gene: .
len: 13
abundance: few
j_gene: TRBJ1-1
CDR3nt: TGCAGCGTTGGAGGCGGCATGAACACTGAAGCTTTCTTT
CDR3aa: CSVGGGMNTEAFF

v_gene: TRBV30
d_gene: TRBD2
len: 15
abundance: .
j_gene: TRBJ2-1
CDR3nt: TGTGCCTGGAGTACCGGGACTAGCGGCGACAATGAGCAGTTCTTC
CDR3aa: CAWSTGTSGDNEQFF

v_gene: TRBV11-3
d_gene: .
len: 13
abundance: .
j_gene: TRBJ1-2
CDR3nt: TGTGCCAGCAGCTGGGGGGGAGGTACTGGCTACACCTTC
CDR3aa: CASSWGGGTGYTF

v_gene: TRBV12-3/TRBV12-4
d_gene: TRBD2
len: 13
abundance: .
j_gene: TRBJ2-5
CDR3nt: TGTGCCAGCAGTAGCGGGAGGCAAGAGACCCAGTACTTC
CDR3aa: CASSSGRQETQYF

v_gene: TRBV4-1
d_gene: TRBD1
len: 14
abundance: .
j_gene: TRBJ1-1
CDR3nt: TGCGCCAGCAGCCAAGTCCAGGGGGCCGCTGAAGCTTTCTTT
CDR3aa: CASSQVQGAAEAFF

v_gene: TRBV7-2
d_gene: .
len: 15
abundance: .
j_gene: TRBJ2-3
CDR3nt: TGTGCCAGCACCGCCTGGGGGGAGCGGACAGATACGCAGTATTTT
CDR3aa: CASTAWGERTDTQYF

v_gene: TRBV28
d_gene: TRBD1
len: 16
abundance: .
j_gene: TRBJ2-7
CDR3nt: TGTGCCAGCAGTCTAGCTGGGACAGGGGGAAGAAACGAGCAGTACTTC
CDR3aa: CASSLAGTGGRNEQYF

v_gene: TRBV29-1
d_gene: TRBD1
len: 13
abundance: .
j_gene: TRBJ1-1
CDR3nt: TGCAGCGCCAAGACAGGGCCAAACACTGAAGCTTTCTTT
CDR3aa: CSAKTGPNTEAFF

v_gene: TRBV5-4
d_gene: .
len: 15
abundance: .
j_gene: TRBJ2-3
CDR3nt: TGTGCCAGCAGCCCCGGGACTTCTAGCACAGATACGCAGTATTTT
CDR3aa: CASSPGTSSTDTQYF

v_gene: TRBV5-1
d_gene: TRBD1
len: 14
abundance: .
j_gene: TRBJ1-4
CDR3nt: TGCGCCAGCAGCCGGGACAGGGTGAGCGAAAAACTGTTTTTT
CDR3aa: CASSRDRVSEKLFF

v_gene: TRBV6-2/TRBV6-3
d_gene: TRBD1
len: 15
abundance: .
j_gene: TRBJ2-7
CDR3nt: TGTGCCAGCAGTTACTCAACAGGGGGCCCCTACGAGCAGTACTTC
CDR3aa: CASSYSTGGPYEQYF

v_gene: TRBV7-2
d_gene: TRBD2
len: 14
abundance: .
j_gene: TRBJ2-7
CDR3nt: TGTGCCAGCAGCCCCGGACTAGCGAACCACGAGCAGTACTTC
CDR3aa: CASSPGLANHEQYF

v_gene: TRBV7-9
d_gene: TRBD2
len: 16
abundance: .
j_gene: TRBJ2-1
CDR3nt: TGTGCCAGCAGCCCGCCGGGACTAGCGGGGCCCAATGAGCAGTTCTTC
CDR3aa: CASSPPGLAGPNEQFF

v_gene: TRBV11-2
d_gene: TRBD1
len: 16
abundance: .
j_gene: TRBJ1-3
CDR3nt: TGTGCCAGCAGCCCGAGGACAGGGTACTCTGGAAACACCATATATTTT
CDR3aa: CASSPRTGYSGNTIYF

v_gene: TRBV7-8
d_gene: .
len: 18
abundance: .
j_gene: TRBJ2-3
CDR3nt: TGTGCCAGCAGCTTAACCCTGTATAGCGGTACTAGCACAGATACGCAGTATTTT
CDR3aa: CASSLTLYSGTSTDTQYF

v_gene: TRBV2
d_gene: TRBD1
len: 15
abundance: .
j_gene: TRBJ1-4
CDR3nt: TGTGCCAGCAGGGTAGACAGGGGCTACAATGAAAAACTGTTTTTT
CDR3aa: CASRVDRGYNEKLFF

v_gene: TRBV5-1
d_gene: TRBD2
len: 17
abundance: .
j_gene: TRBJ2-3
CDR3nt: TGCGCCAGCAGCTTTAATATAGCGGGAGAGGGCACAGATACGCAGTATTTT
CDR3aa: CASSFNIAGEGTDTQYF

v_gene: TRBV20-1
d_gene: .
len: 10
abundance: .
j_gene: TRBJ1-2
CDR3nt: TGCAGTGTTGTCACAGGGTACCCCACCTTC
CDR3aa: CSVVTGYPTF

v_gene: TRBV5-1
d_gene: .
len: 14
abundance: .
j_gene: TRBJ1-2
CDR3nt: TGCGCCAGCAGCTTGGACAACGCTAACTATGGCTACACCTTC
CDR3aa: CASSLDNANYGYTF

v_gene: TRBV9
d_gene: .
len: 14
abundance: .
j_gene: TRBJ2-3
CDR3nt: TGTGCCAGCAGCGACCTAGGGGATCGCGATACGCAGTATTTT
CDR3aa: CASSDLGDRDTQYF

v_gene: TRBV19
d_gene: .
len: 14
abundance: .
j_gene: TRBJ1-2
CDR3nt: TGTGCCAGCAACCCGGCGGGGGCTTACTATGGCTACACTTTC
CDR3aa: CASNPAGAYYGYTF

v_gene: TRBV19
d_gene: TRBD2
len: 15
abundance: .
j_gene: TRBJ2-2
CDR3nt: TGTGCCAGTACTCCAGGACTAGCCAACACCGGGGAGCTGTTTTTT
CDR3aa: CASTPGLANTGELFF

v_gene: TRBV5-1
d_gene: TRBD1
len: 14
abundance: .
j_gene: TRBJ1-1
CDR3nt: TGCGCCAGCAGCGCTACAGGGGGTGTATCTGAAGCTTTCTTT
CDR3aa: CASSATGGVSEAFF